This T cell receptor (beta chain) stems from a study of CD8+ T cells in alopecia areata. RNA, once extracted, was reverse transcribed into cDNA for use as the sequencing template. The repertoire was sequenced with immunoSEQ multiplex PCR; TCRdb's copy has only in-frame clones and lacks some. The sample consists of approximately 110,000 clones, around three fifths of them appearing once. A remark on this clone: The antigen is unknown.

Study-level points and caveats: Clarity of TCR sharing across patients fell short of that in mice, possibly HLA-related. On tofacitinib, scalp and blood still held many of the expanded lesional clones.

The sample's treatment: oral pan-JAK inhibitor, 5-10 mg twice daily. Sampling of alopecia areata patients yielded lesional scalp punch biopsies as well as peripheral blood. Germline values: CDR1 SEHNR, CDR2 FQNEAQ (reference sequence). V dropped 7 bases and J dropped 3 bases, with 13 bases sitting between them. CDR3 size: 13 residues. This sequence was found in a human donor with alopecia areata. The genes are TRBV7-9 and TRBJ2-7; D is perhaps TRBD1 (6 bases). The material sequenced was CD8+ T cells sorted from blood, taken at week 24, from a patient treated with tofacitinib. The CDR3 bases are TGTGCCAGCATCCCCCGGGACAACTACGAGCAGTACTTC. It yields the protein CASIPRDNYEQYF.